One and the same sample provided the 25 T cell receptor beta chains below, sequenced in a study of technical replicates of blood from a few donors. Clones were read by immunoSEQ multiplex PCR, and TCRdb kept only the in-frame ones, dropping some. The table includes about 14,000 clones, roughly 80% detected once. Sequencing was performed on PBMCs. The receptor set was obtained from a human donor in good health.

This chain connects TRBV7-9 to TRBJ2-1; D ambiguous. CDR1 is SEHNR, CDR2 FQNEAQ, per germline (reference sequence). V gave up 0 bases and J gave up 7 bases, with 7 bases separating them. The CDR3 has 13 amino acids. CDR3 DNA sequence: TGTGCCAGCAGCTTAGCCGGGTTGAATGAGCAGTTCTTC. Amino acid sequence: CASSLAGLNEQFF.

The V call is TRBV18, the J call TRBJ1-2; TRBD1 matches at 7 bases. V lost 5 bases, J lost 3 bases, and 3 bases stayed unmatched. The CDR3 contains 13 residues. The germline V gene has CDR1 KGHSH and CDR2 LQKENI. The CDR3 loop is CASSGGTDYGYTF. The CDR3 nucleotides are TGTGCCAGCTCAGGAGGGACAGACTATGGCTACACCTTC.

The rearrangement joins TRBV19 to TRBJ2-4; 7 positions agree with TRBD1. This CDR3 spans 19 amino acids. Germline V gives CDR1 LNHDA, CDR2 SQIVND (reference sequence). Germline trimming cut 2 bases from V and 0 bases from J; bases unmatched to any gene: 13. The DNA of the CDR3 is TGTGCCAGTAGTATAAGGGTTGCCAGGGGGATTGTAGCCAAAAACATTCAGTACTTC. This codes for CASSIRVARGIVAKNIQYF.

V usage is TRBV11-2 and J usage is TRBJ2-7; 7 bases map to TRBD2. CDR3 size: 14 residues. J gave up 1 base and V 8 bases, and 8 bases lay outside the gene matches. Germline CDR1 is SGHAT and CDR2 is FQNNGV. For the CDR3, the DNA is TGTGCCAGCCGTTTTGCGGGAGCGTCCTACGAGCAGTACTTC. Protein product: CASRFAGASYEQYF.

This clone has a single count. CDR3 sequence: CASNSWGARDTGELFF. CDR3 DNA sequence: TGTGCCAGCAACTCCTGGGGAGCAAGGGACACCGGGGAGCTGTTTTTT. This sequence joins TRBV7-9 and TRBJ2-2, with TRBD2 as a possible D gene (5 bases). V lost 7 bases and J lost 3, with 18 bases in between. The CDR3 extends over 16 amino acids. Germline assignment: CDR1 SEHNR and CDR2 FQNEAQ (reference sequence).

This clone was seen a few times. The chain carries TRBV2 and TRBJ1-4; tentative D call: TRBD1 (5 bases). Trimming took off 2 bases at V and 8 bases at J, with 9 bases between the two ends. The CDR3 extends over 13 amino acids. In germline, CDR1 is SNHLY, CDR2 FYNNEI. CDR3 residues: CASSEQGYEKLFF. CDR3 in DNA: TGTGCCAGCAGTGAACAGGGATACGAAAAACTGTTTTTT. Together with reference TRBV2 and TRBJ1-4, the CDR3 gives the full variable domain: EPEVTQTPSHQVTQMGQEVILRCVPISNHLYFYWYRQILGQKVEFLVSFYNNEISEKSEIFDDQFSVERPDGSNFTLKIRSTKLEDSAMYFCASSEQGYEKLFFGSGTQLSVL.

The chain couples TRBV5-1 to TRBJ2-7; 13 bases align to TRBD2. The CDR3 covers 15 residues. After removal of 3 bases from V and 2 bases from J, the junction contained 2 bases not matched to a gene. Germline CDR1 SGHRS, CDR2 YFSETQ. The CDR3 DNA sequence: TGCGCCAGCAGCTCGGGGACTAGCGGGACCTACGAGCAGTACTTC. This gives the protein CASSSGTSGTYEQYF.

The rearrangement links TRBV7-9 to TRBJ1-1; TRBD1 matches 9 bases. V dropped 4 bases and J dropped 0; count of bases not matched to a gene: 3. Germline-derived CDR1 and CDR2 are SEHNR and FQNEAQ (reference sequence). There are 15 residues in the CDR3. CDR3 nucleotides: TGTGCCAGCAGCTACGGGACAGGGATGAACACTGAAGCTTTCTTT. The encoded protein is CASSYGTGMNTEAFF.

The chain uses TRBV11-1 and TRBJ2-1; 9 bases align to TRBD2. J was trimmed by 9 bases and V by 2 bases; bases with no gene match: 8. In germline, CDR1 is SGHAT, CDR2 FQDESV (reference sequence). The CDR3 runs 15 residues. The CDR3 is CASSLSSGSIGEQFF. CDR3 DNA sequence: TGTGCCAGCAGCTTAAGTAGCGGGAGTATCGGTGAGCAGTTCTTC.

Regarding this clone: The junction differs from germline at one of its ends, possibly a read error. The rearrangement joins TRBV7-6 to TRBJ2-3; perhaps TRBD2 as D (5 bases). The CDR3 has 12 amino acids. The V gene's germline CDR1 is SGHVS and CDR2 FNYEAQ. Written as DNA, the CDR3 is TGTGCCAGCAGTCCGCTAGCAGATGCGCAGTATTTT. As protein: CASSPLADAQYF.

This sequence joins TRBV5-1 and TRBJ1-5; D not certain. Germline lookup yields CDR1 SGHRS and CDR2 YFSETQ. The CDR3 has 15 residues. Between the trimmed V and J ends, which lost 3 bases and 1 base, there was a span of 11 bases. The CDR3 is CASSSEGQSNQPQHF. CDR3 nucleotides: TGCGCCAGCAGCTCCGAGGGTCAGAGCAATCAGCCCCAGCATTTT.

J is TRBJ2-3 and V is TRBV5-1, with 10 bases aligning to TRBD2. Germline V gene data show CDR1 as SGHRS and CDR2 as YFSETQ. This CDR3 region has 16 residues. The V segment lost 0 bases and the J segment 11 bases; nucleotides outside the gene matches: 12. Here the CDR3 reads CASSLEAGLAGVEQYF. CDR3 DNA sequence: TGCGCCAGCAGCTTGGAGGCTGGGCTAGCGGGAGTTGAGCAGTATTTT. Full variable domain (missing parts from reference TRBV5-1 and TRBJ2-3): KAGVTQTPRYLIKTRGQQVTLSCSPISGHRSVSWYQQTPGQGLQFLFEYFSETQRNKGNFPGRFSGRQFSNSRSEMNVSTLELGDSALYLCASSLEAGLAGVEQYFGPGTRLTVL.

The chain employs TRBV2 and TRBJ2-7; maybe TRBD2 (6 bases). V lost 4 bases to trimming and J lost 7 bases, with 11 bases between them. The CDR3 spans 12 residues. Germline V gene data show CDR1 as SNHLY and CDR2 as FYNNEI. The DNA of the CDR3 is TGTGCCAGCAGTGGGGAGGAGTCGGAGCAGTACTTC. Protein: CASSGEESEQYF.

The chain recombines TRBV9 with TRBJ1-3, with D tentatively TRBD1 (5 bases). Germline CDR1 and CDR2: SGDLS and YYNGEE. The CDR3 loop spans 16 amino acids. V was shortened by 5 bases and J by 2 bases, with 17 bases between the two germline ends. CDR3 DNA: TGTGCCAGCAGTAGGACCCTGGGGGGGGCTGGAAACACCATATATTTT. Translated, it gives CASSRTLGGAGNTIYF.

As DNA, the CDR3 is TGTGCCAGCAGCGTGGGCCTCGGAACACCTTATCAAGAGACCCAGTACTTC. It codes for CASSVGLGTPYQETQYF. The chain combines TRBV9 with TRBJ2-5; D uncertain. With 2 bases removed from V and 2 bases from J, the gap between germline ends came to 19 bases. CDR1 and CDR2 from the germline V gene are SGDLS and YYNGEE. This CDR3 is built from 17 residues.

The V gene is TRBV11-2, the J gene TRBJ2-7; D is unresolved. The V end lost 5 bases, the J end lost 1 base, and 9 bases lay between the germline ends. The CDR3 has 13 residues. The germline V gene has CDR1 SGHAT and CDR2 FQNNGV. This CDR3 is CASSLGSSYEQYF. CDR3 bases: TGTGCCAGCAGCCTCGGGTCGTCCTACGAGCAGTACTTC.

The chain joins TRBV28 to TRBJ1-5; no clear D. Germline-derived CDR1 and CDR2 are MDHEN and SYDVKM. V was trimmed by 2 bases and J by 0 bases, leaving 2 bases between them. This CDR3 has 13 amino acids. CDR3 bases: TGTGCCAGCAGTTTACATAGCAATCAGCCCCAGCATTTT. This sequence encodes CASSLHSNQPQHF.

The V gene is TRBV7-9, the J gene TRBJ2-3, with D uncertain. The V end was cut by 3 bases, the J end by 2 bases, with 9 bases between. CDR1 is SEHNR, CDR2 FQNEAQ, per germline (reference sequence). The CDR3 covers 14 residues. For the CDR3, the DNA is TGTGCCAGCAGCTTTAGCCTCTCCACAGATACGCAGTATTTT. This sequence encodes CASSFSLSTDTQYF.

The chain carries TRBV2 and TRBJ2-4; TRBD2 agrees at 7 bases. Unmatched junction bases numbered 8, after V lost 4 bases and J lost 5 bases. The CDR3 has 15 amino acids. Looked up from germline, CDR1 is SNHLY and CDR2 is FYNNEI. The CDR3 loop reads CASSAHGAGENIQYF. Written as DNA, the CDR3 is TGTGCCAGCAGTGCCCACGGGGCGGGGGAAAACATTCAGTACTTC. The variable domain in full, with the rest retrieved from reference TRBV2 and TRBJ2-4, is EPEVTQTPSHQVTQMGQEVILRCVPISNHLYFYWYRQILGQKVEFLVSFYNNEISEKSEIFDDQFSVERPDGSNFTLKIRSTKLEDSAMYFCASSAHGAGENIQYFGAGTRLSVL.

This rearrangement joins TRBV10-1 to TRBJ2-1; TRBD1 is a possible D gene (6 bases). Per germline, CDR1 WNHNN and CDR2 SYGVQD (reference sequence). Trimming cost V 4 bases and J 0 bases, with 16 bases left between them. CDR3 length equals 17 residues. The CDR3 DNA reads as TGCGCCAGCAGTGGGGGACCTCGAGGGGGCTCCTACAATGAGCAGTTCTTC. It encodes CASSGGPRGGSYNEQFF.

The V gene is TRBV7-9, the J gene TRBJ2-5; TRBD2 aligns across 7 bases. V lost 1 base and J lost 5; bases outside the gene matches: 10. The V gene's germline CDR1 is SEHNR and CDR2 FQNEAQ (reference sequence). The CDR3 runs 16 residues. The CDR3 loop is CASSLGLAGREETQYF. In DNA, the CDR3 is TGTGCCAGCAGCTTAGGGTTGGCAGGGAGGGAGGAGACCCAGTACTTC.

This clone was picked up one time. The CDR3: CASSEASGRTEQYF. CDR3 nucleotides: TGTGCCAGCAGTGAGGCTAGCGGACGTACGGAGCAGTACTTC. This chain uses TRBV6-1 with TRBJ2-7; 7 positions match TRBD2. The CDR3 covers 14 residues. Per the germline V gene, CDR1 is MNHNS and CDR2 is SASEGT. Unmatched junction bases numbered 9, after V lost 3 bases and J lost 7 bases.

This chain connects TRBV7-9 to TRBJ1-4; the D is unclear. Per germline, CDR1 SEHNR and CDR2 FQNEAQ (reference sequence). The CDR3 extends over 16 amino acids. Trimming stripped 4 bases from V and 7 bases from J, with 19 bases between. The CDR3 DNA reads TGTGCCAGCAGCTCCAACGCGTGGAGGGATGGTGAAAAACTGTTTTTT. Protein product: CASSSNAWRDGEKLFF. The complete variable domain, with remaining parts taken from reference TRBV7-9 and TRBJ1-4, reads DTGVSQNPRHKITKRGQNVTFRCDPISEHNRLYWYRQTLGQGPEFLTYFQNEAQLEKSRLLSDRFSAERPKGSFSTLEIQRTEQGDSAMYLCASSSNAWRDGEKLFFGSGTQLSVL.

This clone was found a few times. The chain uses TRBV2 and TRBJ2-7; the D is unclear. Germline values: CDR1 SNHLY, CDR2 FYNNEI. Trimming cost V 5 bases and J 10 bases, with 15 bases left between them. This CDR3 has 12 residues. The CDR3 sequence: CASSPSDTEQYF. CDR3 DNA sequence: TGTGCCAGCAGTCCGTCAGATACCGAACAGTACTTC.

A few counts support this clone. This rearrangement joins TRBV6-5 to TRBJ1-1, with 8 nucleotides matching TRBD1. CDR3 length: 14 residues. Unmatched junction bases numbered 5, after V lost 7 bases and J lost 1 base. CDR1 and CDR2 (germline): MNHEY, SVGAGI. The CDR3 DNA reads TGTGCCAGCACCACAGGACAGGGGAACACTGAAGCTTTCTTT. It yields the protein CASTTGQGNTEAFF.